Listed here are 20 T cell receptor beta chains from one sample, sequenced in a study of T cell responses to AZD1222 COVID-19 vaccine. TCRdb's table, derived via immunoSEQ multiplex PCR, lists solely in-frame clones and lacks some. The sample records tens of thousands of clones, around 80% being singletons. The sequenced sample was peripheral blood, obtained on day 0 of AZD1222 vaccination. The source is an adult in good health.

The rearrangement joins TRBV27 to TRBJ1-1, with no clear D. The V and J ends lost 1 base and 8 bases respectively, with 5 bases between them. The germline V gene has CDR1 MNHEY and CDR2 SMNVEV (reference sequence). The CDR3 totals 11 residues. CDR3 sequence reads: CASSLFGEAFF. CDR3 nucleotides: TGTGCCAGCAGTTTATTTGGGGAAGCTTTCTTT.

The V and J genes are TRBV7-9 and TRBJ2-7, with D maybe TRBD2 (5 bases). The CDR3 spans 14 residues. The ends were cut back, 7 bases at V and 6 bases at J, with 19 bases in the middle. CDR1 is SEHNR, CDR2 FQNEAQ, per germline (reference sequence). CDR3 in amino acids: CASTLDGRGGEQYF. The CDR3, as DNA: TGTGCCAGCACCCTCGATGGTCGTGGAGGCGAGCAGTACTTC.

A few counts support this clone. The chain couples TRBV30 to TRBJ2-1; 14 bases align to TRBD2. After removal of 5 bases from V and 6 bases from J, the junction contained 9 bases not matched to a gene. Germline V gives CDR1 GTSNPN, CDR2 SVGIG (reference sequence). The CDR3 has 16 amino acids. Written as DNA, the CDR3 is TGTGCCTGGGGTCCCCCCGGGACTAGCGGGAGCAATGAGCAGTTCTTC. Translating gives CAWGPPGTSGSNEQFF.

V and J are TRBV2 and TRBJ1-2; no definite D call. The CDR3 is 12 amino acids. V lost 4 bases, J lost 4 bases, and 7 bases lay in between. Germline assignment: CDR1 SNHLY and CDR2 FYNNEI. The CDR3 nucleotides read TGTGCCAGCAGTGGGGCCTCCTATGGCTACACCTTC. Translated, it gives CASSGASYGYTF.

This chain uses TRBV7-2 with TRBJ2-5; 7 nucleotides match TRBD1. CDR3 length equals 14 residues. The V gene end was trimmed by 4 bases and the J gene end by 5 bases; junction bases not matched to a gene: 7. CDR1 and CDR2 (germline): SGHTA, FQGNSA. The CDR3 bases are TGTGCCAGCAGCTCCACAGGGGTTCGGGAGACCCAGTACTTC. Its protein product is CASSSTGVRETQYF.

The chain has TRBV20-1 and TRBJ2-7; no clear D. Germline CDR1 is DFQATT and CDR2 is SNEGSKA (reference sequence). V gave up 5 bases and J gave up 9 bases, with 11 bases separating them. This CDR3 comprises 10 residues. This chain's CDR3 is CSADFGRQYF. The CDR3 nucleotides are TGCAGTGCTGACTTTGGTAGGCAGTACTTC.

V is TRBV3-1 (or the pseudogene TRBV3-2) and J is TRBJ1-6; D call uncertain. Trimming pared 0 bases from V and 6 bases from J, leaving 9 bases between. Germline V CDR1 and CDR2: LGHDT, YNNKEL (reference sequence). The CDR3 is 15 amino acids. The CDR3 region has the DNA TGTGCCAGCAGCCAAGATCCGGAGCTTAATTCACCCCTCCACTTT. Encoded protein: CASSQDPELNSPLHF.

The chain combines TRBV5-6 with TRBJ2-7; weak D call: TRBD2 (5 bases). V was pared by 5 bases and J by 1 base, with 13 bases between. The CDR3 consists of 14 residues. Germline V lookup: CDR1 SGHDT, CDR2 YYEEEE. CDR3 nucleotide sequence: TGTGCCAGCAGTGGACGGAGAGGGTCCTACGAGCAGTACTTC. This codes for CASSGRRGSYEQYF.

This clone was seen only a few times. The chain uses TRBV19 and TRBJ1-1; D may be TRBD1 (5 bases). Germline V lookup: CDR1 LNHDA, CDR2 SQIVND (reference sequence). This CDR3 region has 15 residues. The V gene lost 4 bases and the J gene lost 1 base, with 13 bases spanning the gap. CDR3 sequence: CASSRLGRQNTEAFF. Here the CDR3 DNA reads TGTGCCAGTAGTAGGTTGGGACGGCAGAACACTGAAGCTTTCTTT.

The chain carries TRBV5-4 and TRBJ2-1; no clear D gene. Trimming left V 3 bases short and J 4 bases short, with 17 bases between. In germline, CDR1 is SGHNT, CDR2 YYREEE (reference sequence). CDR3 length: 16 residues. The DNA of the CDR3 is TGTGCCAGCAGCTCGCCACAGAGCCCGCCATACAATGAGCAGTTCTTC. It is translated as CASSSPQSPPYNEQFF.

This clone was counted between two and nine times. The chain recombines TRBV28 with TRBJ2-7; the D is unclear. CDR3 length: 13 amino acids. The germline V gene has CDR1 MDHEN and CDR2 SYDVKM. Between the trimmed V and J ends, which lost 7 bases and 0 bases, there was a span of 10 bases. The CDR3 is CASKGESSYEQYF. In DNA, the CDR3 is TGTGCCAGCAAGGGCGAGAGCTCCTACGAGCAGTACTTC.

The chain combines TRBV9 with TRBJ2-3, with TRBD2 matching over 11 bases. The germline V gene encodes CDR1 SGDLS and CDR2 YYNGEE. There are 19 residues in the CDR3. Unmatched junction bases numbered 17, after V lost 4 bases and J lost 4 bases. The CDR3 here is CASSKRRLAGGPLSDTQYF. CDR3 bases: TGTGCCAGCAGCAAAAGGAGGCTAGCGGGAGGCCCGCTATCAGATACGCAGTATTTT.

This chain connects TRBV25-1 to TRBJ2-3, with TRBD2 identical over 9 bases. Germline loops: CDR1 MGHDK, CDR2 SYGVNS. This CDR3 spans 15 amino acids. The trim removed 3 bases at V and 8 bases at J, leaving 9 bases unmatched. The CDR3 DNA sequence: TGTGCCAGCAGTGATCAGACTAGCGGAGCGGTTACGCAGTATTTT. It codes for CASSDQTSGAVTQYF.

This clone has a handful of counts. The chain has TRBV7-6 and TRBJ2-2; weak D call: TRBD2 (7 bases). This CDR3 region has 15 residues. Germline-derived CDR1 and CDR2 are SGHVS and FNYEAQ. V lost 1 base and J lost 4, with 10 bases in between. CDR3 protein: CASSLEGGGTGELFF. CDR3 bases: TGTGCCAGCAGCTTAGAAGGGGGGGGCACCGGGGAGCTGTTTTTT. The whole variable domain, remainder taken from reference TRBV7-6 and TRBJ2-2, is GAGVSQSPRYKVTKRGQDVALRCDPISGHVSLYWYRQALGQGPEFLTYFNYEAQQDKSGLPNDRFSAERPEGSISTLTIQRTEQRDSAMYRCASSLEGGGTGELFFGEGSRLTVL.

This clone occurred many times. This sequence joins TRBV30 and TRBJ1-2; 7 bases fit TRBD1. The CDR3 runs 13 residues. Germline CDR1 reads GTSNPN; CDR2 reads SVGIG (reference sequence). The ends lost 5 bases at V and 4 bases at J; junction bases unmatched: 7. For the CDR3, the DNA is TGTGCCTGGGGCCGGGACAGACCCTATGGCTACACCTTC. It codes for CAWGRDRPYGYTF.

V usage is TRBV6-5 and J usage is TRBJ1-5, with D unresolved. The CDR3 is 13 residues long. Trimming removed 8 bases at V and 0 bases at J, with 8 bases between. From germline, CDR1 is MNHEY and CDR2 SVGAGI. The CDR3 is CASRRSSNQPQHF. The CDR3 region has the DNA TGTGCCAGCCGGAGAAGTAGCAATCAGCCCCAGCATTTT.

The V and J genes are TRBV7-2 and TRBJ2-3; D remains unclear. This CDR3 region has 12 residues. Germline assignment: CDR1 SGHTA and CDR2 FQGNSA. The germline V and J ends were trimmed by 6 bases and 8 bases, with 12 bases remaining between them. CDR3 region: CASSLPPGTQYF. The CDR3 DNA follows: TGTGCCAGCAGTCTCCCTCCGGGTACGCAGTATTTT.

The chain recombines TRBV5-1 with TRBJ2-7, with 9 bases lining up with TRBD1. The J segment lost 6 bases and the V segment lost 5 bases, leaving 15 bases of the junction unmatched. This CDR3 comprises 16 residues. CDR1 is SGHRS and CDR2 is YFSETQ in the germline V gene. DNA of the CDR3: TGCGCCAGCAGTTCCATAATGGGACAGGGTAAAGGCGAGCAGTACTTC. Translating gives CASSSIMGQGKGEQYF.

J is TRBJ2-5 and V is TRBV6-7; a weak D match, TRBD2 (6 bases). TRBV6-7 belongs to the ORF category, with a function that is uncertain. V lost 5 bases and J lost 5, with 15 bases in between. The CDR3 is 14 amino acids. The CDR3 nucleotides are TGTGCCAGCAGTCGAAGTACTAGCAGGGAGACCCAGTACTTC. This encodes CASSRSTSRETQYF.

The CDR3 is CASSFPLYNEQFF. In nucleotides, the CDR3 is TGTGCCAGCAGCTTCCCTCTTTACAATGAGCAGTTCTTC. The chain links TRBV7-6 to TRBJ2-1; D remains ambiguous. Germline V gene data show CDR1 as SGHVS and CDR2 as FNYEAQ. The CDR3 spans 13 residues. V lost 3 bases and J lost 4, with 7 bases in between.